The 32 T cell receptor beta chains presented below share a single source sample, sequenced in a study of cytomegalovirus exposure and HLA in healthy donors. PCR employed 60 Vbeta and 13 Jbeta primers. The data were produced by immunoSEQ multiplex PCR, yet TCRdb's version contains in-frame clones alone and is incomplete. The repertoire holds tens of thousands of clones, about four fifths seen once, with 3.8% in the top ten. The sequenced sample consisted of PBMCs. The receptors come from a man aged 50 or older in good health and CMV-seronegative.

The V call is TRBV11-2, the J call TRBJ2-1; 7 bases line up with TRBD2. CDR1 SGHAT and CDR2 FQNNGV come from the germline V gene. The CDR3 totals 14 residues. V trimming: 0 bases; J trimming: 13 bases; junction bases outside the gene matches: 9. CDR3: CASSLDPTSAFQFF. Written as DNA, the CDR3 is TGTGCCAGCAGCTTAGACCCCACTAGCGCCTTTCAGTTCTTC.

The chain employs TRBV28 and TRBJ2-7; 11 bases are a match to TRBD2. V shed 6 bases and J 2 bases; nucleotides not matched to a gene: 6. This CDR3 spans 15 amino acids. The V gene's germline CDR1 is MDHEN and CDR2 SYDVKM. The CDR3, as DNA: TGTGCCAGCAGCCCTAATAGCGGGAGGGCCTACGAGCAGTACTTC. This encodes CASSPNSGRAYEQYF.

This chain connects TRBV7-3 to TRBJ2-3, with D maybe TRBD1 (5 bases). This CDR3 spans 14 amino acids. Germline assignment: CDR1 SGHTA and CDR2 FQGTGA. The V end was cut by 2 bases, the J end by 4 bases, with 10 bases between. CDR3 in amino acids: CASSLGRVSDTQYF. The CDR3 DNA reads as TGTGCCAGCAGCTTAGGCAGGGTTTCAGATACGCAGTATTTT.

This clone occurred once. The chain combines TRBV28 with TRBJ2-7, with TRBD1 as a possible D gene (5 bases). The CDR3 runs to 14 residues. Trimming pared 7 bases from V and 6 bases from J, leaving 19 bases between. Germline CDR1 is MDHEN and CDR2 is SYDVKM. CDR3 amino acids: CASTRHLGDLEQYF. The CDR3, as DNA: TGTGCCAGCACCCGACATTTAGGGGATCTCGAGCAGTACTTC.

The CDR3 coding sequence is TGTGCCAGCTCACCCCCTCTTCTCTCTGGAAACACCATATATTTT. Translated, it gives CASSPPLLSGNTIYF. V usage is TRBV18 and J usage is TRBJ1-3; D gene ambiguous. Trimming left V 3 bases short and J 0 bases short, with 9 bases between. Germline V gene sequence: CDR1 KGHSH, CDR2 LQKENI. The CDR3 length is 15 residues. The full variable domain, with the rest looked up from reference TRBV18 and TRBJ1-3, is NAGVMQNPRHLVRRRGQEARLRCSPMKGHSHVYWYRQLPEEGLKFMVYLQKENIIDESGMPKERFSAEFPKEGPSILRIQQVVRGDSAAYFCASSPPLLSGNTIYFGEGSWLTVV.

The J gene is TRBJ2-4, the V gene TRBV27, with D tentatively TRBD2 (5 bases). Germline V gene lookup returns CDR1 MNHEY and CDR2 SMNVEV (reference sequence). The CDR3 consists of 14 residues. The V gene lost 5 bases and the J gene lost 0 bases, with 8 bases spanning the gap. The CDR3 here is CASSTGLAKNIQYF. The CDR3 nucleotides read TGTGCCAGCAGTACGGGATTAGCCAAAAACATTCAGTACTTC.

The chain joins TRBV5-6 to TRBJ2-7; 7 bases align to TRBD2. CDR1 and CDR2 from the germline V gene are SGHDT and YYEEEE. Trimming cost V 6 bases and J 0 bases; bases outside gene matches: 18. This CDR3 has 18 amino acids. Here the CDR3 reads CASITTSSASGHSYEQYF. CDR3 in DNA: TGTGCCAGCATCACTACCTCGTCGGCTAGCGGCCACTCCTACGAGCAGTACTTC.

This sequence joins TRBV7-3 and TRBJ2-5, with 10 bases that match TRBD2. This CDR3 has 15 amino acids. Trimming took 0 bases from V and 2 from J; bases not matched to a gene: 0. Germline values: CDR1 SGHTA, CDR2 FQGTGA. CDR3 nucleotide sequence: TGTGCCAGCAGCTTAACTAGCGGGGGGCAAGAGACCCAGTACTTC. Translating gives CASSLTSGGQETQYF.

V usage is TRBV7-8 and J usage is TRBJ1-1; D is unclear. This CDR3 is 13 amino acids long. The germline V gene encodes CDR1 SGHVS and CDR2 FQNEAQ. Trimming removed 5 bases at V and 7 bases at J, with 14 bases between. The CDR3 is CASSPFLRLEAFF. As DNA, the CDR3 is TGTGCCAGCAGCCCTTTCCTCAGACTTGAAGCTTTCTTT.

This chain uses TRBV4-3 with TRBJ1-4; maybe TRBD1 (5 bases). The germline V gene encodes CDR1 LGHNA and CDR2 YSLEER. V gave up 3 bases and J gave up 3 bases, with 11 bases separating them. The CDR3 covers 15 residues. CDR3 region: CASSHRQSPNEKLFF. For the CDR3, the DNA is TGCGCCAGCAGCCACCGACAGTCGCCTAATGAAAAACTGTTTTTT.

The V and J genes are TRBV6-6 and TRBJ2-5; D perhaps matches TRBD1 (5 bases). The better agreement between TRBJ2-7 and the DNA end casts doubt on the J call. CDR1 is MNHNY, CDR2 SVGAGI, per germline (reference sequence). The CDR3 has 12 residues. The chain's CDR3 is CASKGAPSEQYF. DNA for the CDR3: TGTGCCAGCAAAGGGGCTCCCTCCGAGCAGTACTTC.

Comments on this clone: One end of the junction fails to match germline, which may point to a read error. The rearrangement uses TRBV7-7 and TRBJ2-7; TRBD1 is a possible D gene (9 bases). CDR1 is SSHAT, CDR2 FNYEAQ, per germline (reference sequence). The CDR3 has 20 residues. The CDR3 bases are TGTGCTAGCAGCTTAGTGGGGGACAGGGTGTGCGGGAGGTGGGTCCACGAGCAGTACTTC. It specifies CASSLVGDRVCGRWVHEQYF.

V gene TRBV5-1 combines with J gene TRBJ1-1; tentative D call: TRBD1 (6 bases). The CDR3 length is 14 residues. V was pared by 2 bases and J by 6 bases, with 14 bases between. The germline CDR1 and CDR2 sequences are SGHRS and YFSETQ. The CDR3 region has the DNA TGCGCCAGCAGCTTCGGACAGCAGGGGCCTGAAGCTTTCTTT. This codes for CASSFGQQGPEAFF.

Of note for this clone: The same CDR3 also results from other DNA sequences found in this sample. V usage is TRBV5-6 and J usage is TRBJ2-5; a possible D gene is TRBD2 (7 bases). V was cut by 7 bases and J by 5 bases, with 18 bases left in between. Germline V gene data show CDR1 as SGHDT and CDR2 as YYEEEE. The CDR3 has 14 residues. CDR3 residues: CASGRDRRGETQYF. The CDR3 DNA is TGTGCCAGCGGCCGCGACAGGCGGGGGGAGACCCAGTACTTC.

The rearrangement uses TRBV28 and TRBJ1-2; a possible D gene is TRBD1 (6 bases). Germline CDR1 MDHEN, CDR2 SYDVKM. This CDR3 is 13 amino acids long. V was shortened by 7 bases and J by 8 bases, with 17 bases between the two germline ends. The CDR3 spells CASNVGTREGYTF. The CDR3 bases are TGTGCCAGCAACGTCGGGACAAGGGAGGGCTACACCTTC.

The chain couples TRBV21-1 to TRBJ1-5; the table's D call of TRBD1 was not tested on the DNA. TRBV21-1 is described as a pseudogene. This CDR3 has 14 residues. This chain's CDR3 is CASGDRGTNQPQHF. For the CDR3, the DNA is TGTGCCAGCGGGGACAGGGGCACCAATCAGCCCCAGCATTTT.

The chain combines TRBV2 with TRBJ2-3, with a tentative D call TRBD1 (6 bases). The CDR3 is made up of 19 amino acids. Trimming left V 8 bases short and J 1 base short, with 28 bases between. Per the germline V gene, CDR1 is SNHLY and CDR2 is FYNNEI. The CDR3 spells CASLGARAFSGVGTDTQYF. Written as DNA, the CDR3 is TGTGCCAGCCTGGGGGCCAGGGCGTTTTCCGGGGTCGGCACAGATACGCAGTATTTT.

The chain combines TRBV5-1 with TRBJ2-5, with TRBD1 as a possible D gene (6 bases). Per germline, CDR1 SGHRS and CDR2 YFSETQ. This CDR3 region has 14 residues. The V and J ends lost 5 bases and 1 base respectively, with 12 bases between them. The CDR3 region has the DNA TGCGCCAGCAGATCGCCAGGGGCCCAAGAGACCCAGTACTTC. This translates into CASRSPGAQETQYF.

The chain carries TRBV28 and TRBJ1-5, with D perhaps matching TRBD1 (6 bases). Per germline, CDR1 MDHEN and CDR2 SYDVKM. The CDR3 has 16 residues. With 6 bases removed from V and 0 bases from J, the gap between germline ends came to 15 bases. In DNA, the CDR3 is TGTGCCAGCAGCCCCTTAACAGGGATTAGCAATCAGCCCCAGCATTTT. It codes for CASSPLTGISNQPQHF. Based on the CDR3 plus reference TRBV28 and TRBJ1-5, the full variable domain is DVKVTQSSRYLVKRTGEKVFLECVQDMDHENMFWYRQDPGLGLRLIYFSYDVKMKEKGDIPEGYSVSREKKERFSLILESASTNQTSMYLCASSPLTGISNQPQHFGDGTRLSIL.

The chain is built from TRBV9 and TRBJ2-1; D remains ambiguous. Trimming shortened V by 0 bases and J by 0 bases, and 10 bases separated the two germline ends. The CDR3 runs to 16 residues. The germline V gene encodes CDR1 SGDLS and CDR2 YYNGEE. The CDR3 coding sequence is TGTGCCAGCAGCGTAGGTGGTACCGGCTCCTACAATGAGCAGTTCTTC. The encoded protein is CASSVGGTGSYNEQFF.

The chain recombines TRBV7-2 with TRBJ2-1, with D possibly TRBD2 on 6 matching bases. The V gene's germline CDR1 is SGHTA and CDR2 FQGNSA. Trimming cost V 1 base and J 9 bases, with 10 bases left between them. This CDR3 is 13 amino acids long. The CDR3 is CASSLVNGSEQFF. The DNA of the CDR3 is TGTGCCAGCAGCTTAGTTAACGGGAGTGAGCAGTTCTTC.

V and J are TRBV15 and TRBJ1-1; 9 nucleotides agree with TRBD1. CDR3 size: 15 residues. Germline loops: CDR1 LNHNV, CDR2 YYDKDF (reference sequence). Unmatched junction bases numbered 6, after V lost 0 bases and J lost 7 bases. CDR3 DNA sequence: TGTGCCACCAGCAGAGATTACGCGGGACAGGGTGAAGCTTTCTTT. Translating gives CATSRDYAGQGEAFF.

The count of this clone is one. The V call is TRBV9, the J call TRBJ1-1, with D possibly matching TRBD1 (6 bases). CDR1 and CDR2 from the germline V gene are SGDLS and YYNGEE. This CDR3 is 14 amino acids long. V lost 3 bases, J lost 7 bases, and 16 bases lay in between. Written as DNA, the CDR3 is TGTGCCAGCAGCGGCCACCCGGACAGTCTTGAAGCTTTCTTT. Its protein is CASSGHPDSLEAFF.

This clone has a handful of counts. The J gene is TRBJ2-1, the V gene TRBV14; D perhaps matches TRBD2 (5 bases). The CDR3 covers 17 residues. CDR1 and CDR2 from the germline V gene are SGHDN and FVKESK. V was trimmed by 0 bases and J by 5 bases, leaving 17 bases between them. The DNA for the CDR3 is TGTGCCAGCAGCCAAGAAATGGTCCGGGGAGAGGACAATGAGCAGTTCTTC. Its protein product is CASSQEMVRGEDNEQFF.

Concerning this clone: A junction boundary mismatches the germline segment, possibly from a read error. This chain uses TRBV5-4 with TRBJ2-6, with a possible D match to TRBD1 (6 bases). The length of the CDR3 is 16 residues. CDR1 SGHNT and CDR2 YYREEE come from the germline V gene (reference sequence). Written as DNA, the CDR3 is TGTGCCAGCAGCTTGGACCCTGCCTCAGGGGCCAACGTCCTGACCTTC. As protein: CASSLDPASGANVLTF.

V gene TRBV5-3 combines with J gene TRBJ2-7; D possibly corresponds to TRBD2 (5 bases). TRBV5-3 is recorded as an ORF, its role being uncertain. CDR3 length: 18 residues. Trimming took off 0 bases at V and 0 bases at J, with 19 bases between the two ends. CDR3 region: CARSLACTSAVSSYEQYF. CDR3 nucleotides: TGTGCCAGAAGCTTGGCCTGTACTTCAGCGGTCAGCTCCTACGAGCAGTACTTC.

The chain combines TRBV10-3 with TRBJ2-7; D possibly corresponds to TRBD1 (5 bases). V was pared by 2 bases and J by 6 bases, with 8 bases between. This CDR3 region has 12 residues. The germline gives CDR1 ENHRY, CDR2 SYGVKD. The CDR3 nucleotides are TGTGCCATCAGTGAGAGGACAAGCGAGCAGTACTTC. Amino acid sequence: CAISERTSEQYF.

The V call is TRBV28, the J call TRBJ2-1; TRBD2 matches 9 bases. The V gene's germline CDR1 is MDHEN and CDR2 SYDVKM. The length of the CDR3 is 19 residues. The J segment lost 7 bases and the V segment lost 4 bases, leaving 20 bases of the junction unmatched. The CDR3 DNA is TGTGCCAGCAGTTCTCCCAGAAGTAGCGGGGGTCTTGGGGGTAATGAGCAGTTCTTC. The encoded protein is CASSSPRSSGGLGGNEQFF. The entire variable domain, with the rest obtained from reference TRBV28 and TRBJ2-1, is as follows: DVKVTQSSRYLVKRTGEKVFLECVQDMDHENMFWYRQDPGLGLRLIYFSYDVKMKEKGDIPEGYSVSREKKERFSLILESASTNQTSMYLCASSSPRSSGGLGGNEQFFGPGTRLTVL.

The J gene is TRBJ1-6, the V gene TRBV29-1; D is possibly TRBD1 (6 bases). V gave up 1 base and J gave up 10 bases, with 14 bases separating them. The CDR3 is 14 residues long. CDR1 and CDR2 from the germline V gene are SQVTM and ANQGSEA. The CDR3 region is CSVEVGRGGSPLHF. The CDR3 nucleotides are TGCAGCGTTGAAGTCGGCAGGGGCGGGTCACCCCTCCACTTT.

This clone was seen only a few times. The chain links TRBV28 to TRBJ1-5; D remains unclear. Looked up from germline, CDR1 is MDHEN and CDR2 is SYDVKM. This CDR3 region has 13 residues. Trimming cost V 2 bases and J 7 bases, with 9 bases left between them. The CDR3 nucleotides read TGTGCCAGCAGTTTAATGCCGGGACAGCCCCAGCATTTT. Translating gives CASSLMPGQPQHF.

This clone was seen only a few times. The chain combines TRBV11-3 with TRBJ1-1; 8 bases line up with TRBD1. The CDR3 has 15 amino acids. The ends lost 5 bases at V and 5 bases at J; junction bases unmatched: 10. Germline CDR1 and CDR2: SGHNT and YENEEA. CDR3 DNA sequence: TGTGCCAGCAGCCTGGGAGGACAGGGTAGGACTGAAGCTTTCTTT. Protein sequence: CASSLGGQGRTEAFF.

The chain recombines TRBV2 with TRBJ1-1; 7 bases map to TRBD1. Looked up from germline, CDR1 is SNHLY and CDR2 is FYNNEI. The V and J ends lost 8 bases and 8 bases, in that order; junction bases with no gene match: 2. There are 10 residues in the CDR3. Written as DNA, the CDR3 is TGTGCCAGCGAGGACAGGGAAGCTTTCTTT. This gives the protein CASEDREAFF.